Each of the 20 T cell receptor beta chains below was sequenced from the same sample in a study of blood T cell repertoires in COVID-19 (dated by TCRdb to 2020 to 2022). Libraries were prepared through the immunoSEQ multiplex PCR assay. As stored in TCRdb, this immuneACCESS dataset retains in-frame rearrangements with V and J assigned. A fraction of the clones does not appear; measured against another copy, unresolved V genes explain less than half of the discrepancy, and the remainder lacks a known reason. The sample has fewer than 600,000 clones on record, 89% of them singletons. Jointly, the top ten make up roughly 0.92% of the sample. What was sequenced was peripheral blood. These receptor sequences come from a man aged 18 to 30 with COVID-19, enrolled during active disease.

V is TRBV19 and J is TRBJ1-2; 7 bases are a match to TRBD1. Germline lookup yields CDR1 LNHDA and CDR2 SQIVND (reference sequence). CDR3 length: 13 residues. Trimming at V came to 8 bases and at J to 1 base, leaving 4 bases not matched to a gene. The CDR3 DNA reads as TGTGCCAGTTCGGGACAGAATAACTATGGCTACACCTTC. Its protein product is CASSGQNNYGYTF.

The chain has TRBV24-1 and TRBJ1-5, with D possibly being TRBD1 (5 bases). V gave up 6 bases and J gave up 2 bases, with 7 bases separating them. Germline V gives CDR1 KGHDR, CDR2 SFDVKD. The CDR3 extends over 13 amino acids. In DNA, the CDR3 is TGTGCCACCAGTTCAGGGCGCAATCAGCCCCAGCATTTT. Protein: CATSSGRNQPQHF.

The DNA of the CDR3 is TGTGCCAGCAGCTTGGAACTAGCCAACAATGAGCAGTTCTTC. Translated, it gives CASSLELANNEQFF. The chain uses TRBV5-4 and TRBJ2-1, with a possible D match to TRBD2 (6 bases). Germline CDR1 and CDR2: SGHNT and YYREEE (reference sequence). The CDR3 consists of 14 residues. Trimming stripped 0 bases from V and 5 bases from J, with 9 bases between. Full variable domain (rest looked up from reference TRBV5-4 and TRBJ2-1): ETGVTQSPTHLIKTRGQQVTLRCSSQSGHNTVSWYQQALGQGPQFIFQYYREEENGRGNFPPRFSGLQFPNYSSELNVNALELDDSALYLCASSLELANNEQFFGPGTRLTVL.

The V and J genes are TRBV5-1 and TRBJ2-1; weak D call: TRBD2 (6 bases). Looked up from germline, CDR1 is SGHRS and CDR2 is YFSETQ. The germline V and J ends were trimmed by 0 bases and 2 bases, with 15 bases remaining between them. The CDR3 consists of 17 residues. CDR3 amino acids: CASSLGRGRAAYNEQFF. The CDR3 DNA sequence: TGCGCCAGCAGCTTGGGGAGGGGCAGGGCGGCCTACAATGAGCAGTTCTTC. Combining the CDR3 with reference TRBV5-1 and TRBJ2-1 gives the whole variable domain KAGVTQTPRYLIKTRGQQVTLSCSPISGHRSVSWYQQTPGQGLQFLFEYFSETQRNKGNFPGRFSGRQFSNSRSEMNVSTLELGDSALYLCASSLGRGRAAYNEQFFGPGTRLTVL.

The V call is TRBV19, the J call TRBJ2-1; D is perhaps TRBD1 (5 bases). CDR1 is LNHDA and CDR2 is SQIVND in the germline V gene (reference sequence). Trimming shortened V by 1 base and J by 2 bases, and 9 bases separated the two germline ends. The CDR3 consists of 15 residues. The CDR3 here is CASSIGRQPYNEQFF. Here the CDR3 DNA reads TGTGCCAGTAGTATAGGTCGACAGCCCTACAATGAGCAGTTCTTC.

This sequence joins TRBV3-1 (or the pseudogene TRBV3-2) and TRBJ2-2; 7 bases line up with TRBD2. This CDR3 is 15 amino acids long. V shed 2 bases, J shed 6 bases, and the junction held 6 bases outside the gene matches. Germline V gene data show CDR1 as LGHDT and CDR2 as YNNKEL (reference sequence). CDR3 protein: CASSQNGGRSGELFF. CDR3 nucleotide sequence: TGTGCCAGCAGCCAAAACGGGGGGAGGTCCGGGGAGCTGTTTTTT.

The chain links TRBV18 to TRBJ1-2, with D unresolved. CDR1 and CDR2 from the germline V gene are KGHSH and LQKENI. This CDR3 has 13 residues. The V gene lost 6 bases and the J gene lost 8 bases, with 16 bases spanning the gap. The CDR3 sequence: CASSPGFSQGYTF. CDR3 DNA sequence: TGTGCCAGCTCGCCGGGATTTTCTCAAGGCTACACCTTC.

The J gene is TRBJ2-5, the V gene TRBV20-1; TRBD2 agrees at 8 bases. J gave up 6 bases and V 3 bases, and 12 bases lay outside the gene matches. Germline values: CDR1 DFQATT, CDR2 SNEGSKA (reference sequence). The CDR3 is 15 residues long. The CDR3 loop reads CSASGASGPVQTQYF. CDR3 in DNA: TGCAGTGCTAGTGGGGCTAGCGGGCCCGTGCAGACCCAGTACTTC.

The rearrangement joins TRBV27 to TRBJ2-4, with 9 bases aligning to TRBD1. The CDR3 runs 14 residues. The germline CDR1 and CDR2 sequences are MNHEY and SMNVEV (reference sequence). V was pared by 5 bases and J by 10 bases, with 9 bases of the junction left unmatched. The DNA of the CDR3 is TGTGCCAGCAGTGAGGGACAGGGTACACGAATTCAGTACTTC. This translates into CASSEGQGTRIQYF.

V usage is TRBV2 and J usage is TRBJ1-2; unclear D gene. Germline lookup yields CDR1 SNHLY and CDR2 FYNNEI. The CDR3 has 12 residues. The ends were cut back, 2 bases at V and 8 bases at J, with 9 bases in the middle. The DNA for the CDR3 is TGTGCCAGCAGTGAATACCACCGGGGCTACACCTTC. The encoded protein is CASSEYHRGYTF.

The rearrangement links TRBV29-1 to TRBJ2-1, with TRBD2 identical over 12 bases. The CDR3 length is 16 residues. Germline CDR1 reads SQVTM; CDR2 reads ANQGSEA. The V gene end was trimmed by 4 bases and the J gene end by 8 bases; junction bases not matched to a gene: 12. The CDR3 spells CSVVLAGGPEIDEQFF. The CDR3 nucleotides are TGCAGCGTTGTCCTAGCGGGAGGGCCGGAGATCGATGAGCAGTTCTTC.

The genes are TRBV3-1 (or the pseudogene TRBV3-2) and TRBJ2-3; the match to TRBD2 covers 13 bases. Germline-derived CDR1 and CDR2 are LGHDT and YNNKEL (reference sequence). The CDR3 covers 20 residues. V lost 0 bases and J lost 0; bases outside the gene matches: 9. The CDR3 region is CASSQEGTSGEGGSTDTQYF. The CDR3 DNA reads TGTGCCAGCAGCCAAGAAGGGACTAGCGGGGAAGGGGGCAGCACAGATACGCAGTATTTT.

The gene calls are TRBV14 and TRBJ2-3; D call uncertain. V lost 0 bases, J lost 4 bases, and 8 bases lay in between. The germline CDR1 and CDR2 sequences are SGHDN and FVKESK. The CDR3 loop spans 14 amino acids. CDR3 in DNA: TGTGCCAGCAGCCAAGAATGGGCGTCAGATACGCAGTATTTT. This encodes CASSQEWASDTQYF.

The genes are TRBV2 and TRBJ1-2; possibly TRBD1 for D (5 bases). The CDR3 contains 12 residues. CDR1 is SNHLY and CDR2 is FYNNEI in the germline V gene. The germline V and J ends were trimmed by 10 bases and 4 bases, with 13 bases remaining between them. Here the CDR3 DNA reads TGTGCCACCGGACGCGGGGCCTATGGCTACACCTTC. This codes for CATGRGAYGYTF.

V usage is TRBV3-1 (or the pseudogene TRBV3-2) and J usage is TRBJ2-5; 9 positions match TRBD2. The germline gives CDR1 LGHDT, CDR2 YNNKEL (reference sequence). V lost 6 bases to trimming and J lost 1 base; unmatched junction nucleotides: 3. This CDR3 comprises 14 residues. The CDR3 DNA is TGTGCCAGCAGGAAGCGGGGGGCCCAAGAGACCCAGTACTTC. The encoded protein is CASRKRGAQETQYF.

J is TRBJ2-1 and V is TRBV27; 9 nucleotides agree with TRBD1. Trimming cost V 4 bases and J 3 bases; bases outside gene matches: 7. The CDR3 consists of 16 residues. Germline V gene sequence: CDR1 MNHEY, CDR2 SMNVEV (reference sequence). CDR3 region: CASSSFGDRVYNEQFF. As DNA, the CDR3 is TGTGCCAGCAGTTCTTTCGGGGACAGGGTCTACAATGAGCAGTTCTTC.

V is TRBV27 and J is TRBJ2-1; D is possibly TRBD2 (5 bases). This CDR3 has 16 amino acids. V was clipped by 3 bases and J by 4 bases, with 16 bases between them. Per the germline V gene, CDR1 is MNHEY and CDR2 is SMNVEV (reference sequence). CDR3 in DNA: TGTGCCAGCAGTTTGCGTGGCGGGCTACGATACAATGAGCAGTTCTTC. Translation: CASSLRGGLRYNEQFF.

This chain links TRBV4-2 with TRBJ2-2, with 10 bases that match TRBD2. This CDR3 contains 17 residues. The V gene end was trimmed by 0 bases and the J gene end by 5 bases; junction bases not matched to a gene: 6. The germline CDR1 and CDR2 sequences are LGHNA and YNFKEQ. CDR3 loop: CASSQDLGTSVTGELFF. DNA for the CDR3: TGTGCCAGCAGCCAAGACCTTGGGACTAGCGTTACCGGGGAGCTGTTTTTT.

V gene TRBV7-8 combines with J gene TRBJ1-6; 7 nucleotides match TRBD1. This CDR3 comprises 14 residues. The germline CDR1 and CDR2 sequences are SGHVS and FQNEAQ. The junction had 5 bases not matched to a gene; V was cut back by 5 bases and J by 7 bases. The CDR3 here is CASSTGQHNSPLHF. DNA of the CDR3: TGTGCCAGCAGCACGGGACAGCACAATTCACCCCTCCACTTT.

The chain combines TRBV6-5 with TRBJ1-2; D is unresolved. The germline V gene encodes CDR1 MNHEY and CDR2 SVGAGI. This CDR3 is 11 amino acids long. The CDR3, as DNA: TGTGGGGCGGAGGGTCTGTATGGCTACACCTTC. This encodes CGAEGLYGYTF.